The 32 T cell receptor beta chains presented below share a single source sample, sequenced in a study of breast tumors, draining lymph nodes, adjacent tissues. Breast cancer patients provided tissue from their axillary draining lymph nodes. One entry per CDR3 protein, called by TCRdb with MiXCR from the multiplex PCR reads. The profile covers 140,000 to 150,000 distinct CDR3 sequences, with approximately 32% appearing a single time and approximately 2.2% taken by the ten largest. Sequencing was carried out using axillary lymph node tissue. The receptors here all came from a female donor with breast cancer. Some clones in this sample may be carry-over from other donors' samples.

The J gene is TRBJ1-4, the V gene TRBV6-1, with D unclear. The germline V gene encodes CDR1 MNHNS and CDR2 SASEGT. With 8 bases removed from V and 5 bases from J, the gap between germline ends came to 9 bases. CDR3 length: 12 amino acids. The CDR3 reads CASVLRNEKLFF. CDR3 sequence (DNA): TGTGCCAGCGTCCTTCGGAATGAAAAACTGTTTTTT.

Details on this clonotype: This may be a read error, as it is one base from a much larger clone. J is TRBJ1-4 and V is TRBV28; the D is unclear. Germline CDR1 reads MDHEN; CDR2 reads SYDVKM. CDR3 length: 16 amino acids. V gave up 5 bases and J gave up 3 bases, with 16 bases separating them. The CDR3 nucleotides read TGTGCCAGCAGTGCCTACAAGGTTGCGGCTAATGAAAAACTGTTTTTT. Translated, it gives CASSAYKVAANEKLFF.

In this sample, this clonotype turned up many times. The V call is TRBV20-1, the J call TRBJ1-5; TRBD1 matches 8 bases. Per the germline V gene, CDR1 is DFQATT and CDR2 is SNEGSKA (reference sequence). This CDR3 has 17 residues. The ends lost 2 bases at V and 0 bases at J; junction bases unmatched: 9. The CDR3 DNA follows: TGCAGTGCTAGACAGGGGGCACAAAAATATAGCAATCAGCCCCAGCATTTT. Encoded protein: CSARQGAQKYSNQPQHF.

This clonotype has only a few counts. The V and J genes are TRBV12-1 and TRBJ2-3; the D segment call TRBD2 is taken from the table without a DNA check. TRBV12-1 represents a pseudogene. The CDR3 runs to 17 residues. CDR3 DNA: TGTGCCAGCAGCTGGGAACATAGCGGGGACCCGGTAGATACGCAGTATTTT. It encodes CASSWEHSGDPVDTQYF.

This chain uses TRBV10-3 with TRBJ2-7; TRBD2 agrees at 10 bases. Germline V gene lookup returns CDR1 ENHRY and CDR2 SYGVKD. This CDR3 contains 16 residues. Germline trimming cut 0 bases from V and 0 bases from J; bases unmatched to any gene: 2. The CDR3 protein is CAISESASGSSYEQYF. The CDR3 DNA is TGTGCCATCAGTGAGTCTGCTAGCGGGAGCTCCTACGAGCAGTACTTC.

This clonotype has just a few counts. Written as DNA, the CDR3 is TGCGCCAGCAGCCTCTCTACAGGGGACACTGAAGCTTTCTTT. Amino acid sequence: CASSLSTGDTEAFF. The rearrangement joins TRBV4-3 to TRBJ1-1; TRBD1 agrees at 7 bases. The germline CDR1 and CDR2 sequences are LGHNA and YSLEER. Germline trimming cut 4 bases from V and 3 bases from J; bases unmatched to any gene: 5. The CDR3 is 14 amino acids.

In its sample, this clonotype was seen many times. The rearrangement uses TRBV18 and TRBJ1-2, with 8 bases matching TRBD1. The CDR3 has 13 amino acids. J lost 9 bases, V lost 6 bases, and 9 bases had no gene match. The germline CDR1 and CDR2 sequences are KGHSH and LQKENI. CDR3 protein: CASSPGGGPSYTF. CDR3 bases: TGTGCCAGCTCCCCAGGGGGCGGTCCTAGCTACACCTTC.

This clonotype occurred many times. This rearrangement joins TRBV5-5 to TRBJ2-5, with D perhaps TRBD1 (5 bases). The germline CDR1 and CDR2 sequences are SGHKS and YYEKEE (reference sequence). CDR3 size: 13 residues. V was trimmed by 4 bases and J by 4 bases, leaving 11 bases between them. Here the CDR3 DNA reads TGTGCCAGCAGCGACCCCCAGGGAGAGACCCAGTACTTC. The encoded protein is CASSDPQGETQYF. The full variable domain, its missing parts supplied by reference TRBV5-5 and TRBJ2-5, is DAGVTQSPTHLIKTRGQQVTLRCSPISGHKSVSWYQQVLGQGPQFIFQYYEKEERGRGNFPDRFSARQFPNYSSELNVNALLLGDSALYLCASSDPQGETQYFGPGTRLLVL.

The CDR3 is CASSSTTNTGELFF. The CDR3 bases are TGCGCCAGCAGCTCCACAACGAACACCGGGGAGCTGTTTTTT. The chain employs TRBV5-1 and TRBJ2-2, with D hard to call. V lost 3 bases and J lost 0, with 6 bases in between. The CDR3 has 14 residues. CDR1 and CDR2 (germline): SGHRS, YFSETQ. Supplemented by reference TRBV5-1 and TRBJ2-2, the full variable domain reads KAGVTQTPRYLIKTRGQQVTLSCSPISGHRSVSWYQQTPGQGLQFLFEYFSETQRNKGNFPGRFSGRQFSNSRSEMNVSTLELGDSALYLCASSSTTNTGELFFGEGSRLTVL.

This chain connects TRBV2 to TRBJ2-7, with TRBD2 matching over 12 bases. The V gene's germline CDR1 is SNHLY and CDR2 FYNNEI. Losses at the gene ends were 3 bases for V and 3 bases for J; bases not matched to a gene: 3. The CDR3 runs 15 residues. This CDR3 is CASSDPTSGGYEQYF. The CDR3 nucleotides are TGTGCCAGCAGTGACCCGACTAGCGGGGGCTACGAGCAGTACTTC. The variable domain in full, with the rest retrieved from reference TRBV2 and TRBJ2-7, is EPEVTQTPSHQVTQMGQEVILRCVPISNHLYFYWYRQILGQKVEFLVSFYNNEISEKSEIFDDQFSVERPDGSNFTLKIRSTKLEDSAMYFCASSDPTSGGYEQYFGPGTRLTVT.

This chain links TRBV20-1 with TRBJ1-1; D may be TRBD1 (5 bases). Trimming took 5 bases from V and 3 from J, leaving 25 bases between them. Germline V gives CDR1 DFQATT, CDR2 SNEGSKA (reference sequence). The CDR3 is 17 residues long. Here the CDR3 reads CSASRPTPGEWDTEAFF. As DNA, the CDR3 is TGCAGTGCTTCCCGCCCTACGCCGGGGGAGTGGGACACTGAAGCTTTCTTT.

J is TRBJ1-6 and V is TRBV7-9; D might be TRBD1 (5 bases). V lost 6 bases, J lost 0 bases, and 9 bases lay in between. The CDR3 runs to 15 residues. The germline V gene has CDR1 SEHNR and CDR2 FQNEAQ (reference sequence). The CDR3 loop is CASSAGSSYNSPLHF. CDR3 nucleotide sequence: TGTGCCAGCAGTGCAGGGAGCTCCTATAATTCACCCCTCCACTTT.

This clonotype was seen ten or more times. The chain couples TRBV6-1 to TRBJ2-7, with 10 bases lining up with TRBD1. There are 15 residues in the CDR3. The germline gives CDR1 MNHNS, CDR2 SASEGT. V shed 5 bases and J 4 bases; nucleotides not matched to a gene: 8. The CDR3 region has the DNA TGTGCCAGCAGTAAAGGACAGGGGGATACGTACGAGCAGTACTTC. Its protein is CASSKGQGDTYEQYF.

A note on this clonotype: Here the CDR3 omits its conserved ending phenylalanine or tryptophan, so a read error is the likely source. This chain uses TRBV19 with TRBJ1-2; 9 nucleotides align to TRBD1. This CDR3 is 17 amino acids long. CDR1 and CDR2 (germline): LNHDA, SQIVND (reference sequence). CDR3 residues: CAGSIGGTGMSSNGYTL. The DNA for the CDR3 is TGTGCCGGTAGTATAGGGGGGACAGGGATGAGTTCGAATGGCTACACCCTC.

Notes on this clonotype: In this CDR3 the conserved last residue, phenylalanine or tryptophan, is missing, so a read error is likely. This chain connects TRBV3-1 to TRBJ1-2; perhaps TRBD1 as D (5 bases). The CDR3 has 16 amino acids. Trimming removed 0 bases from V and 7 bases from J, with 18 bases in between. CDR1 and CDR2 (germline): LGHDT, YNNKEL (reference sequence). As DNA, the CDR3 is TGTGCCAGCAGCCAAGACGGGGAGGCCGGGGCAACTGGCTACACCCTC. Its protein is CASSQDGEAGATGYTL.

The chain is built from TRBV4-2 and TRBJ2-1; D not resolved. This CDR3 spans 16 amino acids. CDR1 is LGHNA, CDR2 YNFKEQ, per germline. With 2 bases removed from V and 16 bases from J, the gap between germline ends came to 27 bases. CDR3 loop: CASSQTEGSNSNGQFF. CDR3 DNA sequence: TGTGCCAGCAGCCAAACGGAAGGGTCTAATAGCAATGGGCAATTCTTC.

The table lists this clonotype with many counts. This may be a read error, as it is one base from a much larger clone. The CDR3: CASSFSTEGNPIYF. DNA for the CDR3: TGTGCCAGCAGCTTCAGCACAGAGGGAAACCCCATATATTTT. The rearrangement links TRBV7-9 to TRBJ1-3, with D unresolved. CDR3 length: 14 amino acids. CDR1 is SEHNR and CDR2 is FQNEAQ in the germline V gene (reference sequence).

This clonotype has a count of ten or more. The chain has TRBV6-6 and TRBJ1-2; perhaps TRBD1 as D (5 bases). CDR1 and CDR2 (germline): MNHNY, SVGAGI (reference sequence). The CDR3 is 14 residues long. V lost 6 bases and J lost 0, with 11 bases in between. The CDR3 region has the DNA TGTGCCAGCAGGCGGGGCCAAGCTAACTATGGCTACACCTTC. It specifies CASRRGQANYGYTF.

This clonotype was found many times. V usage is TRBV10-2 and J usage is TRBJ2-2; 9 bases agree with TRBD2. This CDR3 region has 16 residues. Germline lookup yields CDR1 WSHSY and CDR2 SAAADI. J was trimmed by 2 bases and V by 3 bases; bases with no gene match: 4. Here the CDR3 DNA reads TGCGCCAGCAGTGACGGGACTAGCCACAACACCGGGGAGCTGTTTTTT. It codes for CASSDGTSHNTGELFF.

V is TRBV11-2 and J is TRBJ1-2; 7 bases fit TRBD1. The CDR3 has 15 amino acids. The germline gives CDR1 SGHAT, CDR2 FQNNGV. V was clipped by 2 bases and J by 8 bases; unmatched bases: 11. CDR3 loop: CASSLRPTGDEGYTF. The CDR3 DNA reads TGTGCCAGCAGCTTACGGCCCACAGGGGATGAAGGCTACACCTTC.

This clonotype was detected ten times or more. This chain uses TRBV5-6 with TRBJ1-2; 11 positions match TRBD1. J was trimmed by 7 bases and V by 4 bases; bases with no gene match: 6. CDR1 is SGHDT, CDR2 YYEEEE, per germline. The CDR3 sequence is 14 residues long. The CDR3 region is CASSGWDRGTGYTF. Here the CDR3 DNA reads TGTGCCAGCAGCGGGTGGGACAGGGGGACTGGCTACACCTTC. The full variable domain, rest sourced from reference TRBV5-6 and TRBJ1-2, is DAGVTQSPTHLIKTRGQQVTLRCSPKSGHDTVSWYQQALGQGPQFIFQYYEEEERQRGNFPDRFSGHQFPNYSSELNVNALLLGDSALYLCASSGWDRGTGYTFGSGTRLTVV.

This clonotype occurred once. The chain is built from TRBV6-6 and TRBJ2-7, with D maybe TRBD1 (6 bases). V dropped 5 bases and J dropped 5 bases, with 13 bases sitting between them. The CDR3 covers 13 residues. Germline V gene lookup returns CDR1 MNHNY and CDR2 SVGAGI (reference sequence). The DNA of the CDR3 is TGTGCCAGCAGTATCCAGACAGGCCACGAGCAGTACTTC. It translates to CASSIQTGHEQYF.

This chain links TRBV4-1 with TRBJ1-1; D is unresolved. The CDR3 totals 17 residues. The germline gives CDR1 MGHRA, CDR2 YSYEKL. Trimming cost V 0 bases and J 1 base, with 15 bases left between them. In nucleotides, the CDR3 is TGCGCCAGCAGCCAAGATTATCTTGGACGCAGGAACACTGAAGCTTTCTTT. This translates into CASSQDYLGRRNTEAFF.

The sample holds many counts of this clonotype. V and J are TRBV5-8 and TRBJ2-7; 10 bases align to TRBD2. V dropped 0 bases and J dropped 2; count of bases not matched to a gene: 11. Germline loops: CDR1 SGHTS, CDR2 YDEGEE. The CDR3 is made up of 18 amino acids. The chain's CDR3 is CASSLASPAGGFTYEQYF. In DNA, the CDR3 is TGTGCCAGCAGCTTGGCATCGCCAGCGGGGGGGTTTACCTACGAGCAGTACTTC.

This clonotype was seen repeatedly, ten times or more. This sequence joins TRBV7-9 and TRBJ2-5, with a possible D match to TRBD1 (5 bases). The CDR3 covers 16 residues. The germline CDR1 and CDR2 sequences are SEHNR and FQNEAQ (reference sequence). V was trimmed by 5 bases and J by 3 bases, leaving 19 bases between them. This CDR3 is CASSSNQAGSKETQYF. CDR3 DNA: TGTGCCAGCAGCAGCAACCAGGCAGGGTCGAAAGAGACCCAGTACTTC.

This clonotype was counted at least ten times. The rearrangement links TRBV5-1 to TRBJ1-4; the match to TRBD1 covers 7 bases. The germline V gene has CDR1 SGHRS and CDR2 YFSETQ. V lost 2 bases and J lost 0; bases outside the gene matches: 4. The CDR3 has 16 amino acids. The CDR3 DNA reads TGCGCCAGCAGCTTAACCGGGACAGCAACTAATGAAAAACTGTTTTTT. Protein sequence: CASSLTGTATNEKLFF.

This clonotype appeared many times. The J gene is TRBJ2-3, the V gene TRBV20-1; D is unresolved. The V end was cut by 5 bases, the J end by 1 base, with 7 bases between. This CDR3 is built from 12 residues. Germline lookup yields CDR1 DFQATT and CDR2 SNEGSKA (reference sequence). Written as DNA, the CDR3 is TGCAGTGCTCAACTCCGCACAGATACGCAGTATTTT. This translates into CSAQLRTDTQYF.

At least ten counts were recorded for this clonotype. CDR3 DNA: TGCAGTGCTAGACCGGACGACGGTAGCGGGGGCTACGAGCAGTACTTC. Translation: CSARPDDGSGGYEQYF. The rearrangement uses TRBV20-1 and TRBJ2-7; 9 nucleotides match TRBD2. The CDR3 is made up of 16 amino acids. J gave up 3 bases and V 2 bases, and 11 bases lay outside the gene matches. The germline V gene encodes CDR1 DFQATT and CDR2 SNEGSKA (reference sequence).

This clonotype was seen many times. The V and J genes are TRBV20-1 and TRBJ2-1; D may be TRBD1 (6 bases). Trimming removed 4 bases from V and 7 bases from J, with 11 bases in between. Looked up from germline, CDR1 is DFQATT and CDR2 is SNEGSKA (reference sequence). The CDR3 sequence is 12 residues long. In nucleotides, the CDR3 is TGCAGTGCTAAGTATACAGGGAATGAGCAGTTCTTC. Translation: CSAKYTGNEQFF.

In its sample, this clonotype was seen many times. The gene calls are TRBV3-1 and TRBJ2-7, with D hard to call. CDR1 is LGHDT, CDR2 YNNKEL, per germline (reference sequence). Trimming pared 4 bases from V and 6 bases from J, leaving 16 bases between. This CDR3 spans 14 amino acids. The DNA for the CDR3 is TGTGCCAGCAGCCTTAATCACAGCCCCGGCGAGCAGTACTTC. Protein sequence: CASSLNHSPGEQYF.

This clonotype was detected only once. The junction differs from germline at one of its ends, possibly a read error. The CDR3 sequence: CAGSLTVNYGYTF. Written as DNA, the CDR3 is TGTGCCGGCAGCTTGACAGTTAACTATGGCTACACCTTC. The chain uses TRBV5-5 and TRBJ1-2, with TRBD1 as a possible D gene (5 bases). Germline CDR1 reads SGHKS; CDR2 reads YYEKEE (reference sequence). This CDR3 region has 13 residues.

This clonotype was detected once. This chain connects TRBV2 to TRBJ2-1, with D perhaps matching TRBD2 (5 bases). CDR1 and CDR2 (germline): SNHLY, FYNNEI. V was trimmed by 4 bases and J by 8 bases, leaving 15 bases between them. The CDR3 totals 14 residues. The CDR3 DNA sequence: TGTGCCAGCAGTGTACGGGGTGGCGGAGATGAGCAGTTCTTC. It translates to CASSVRGGGDEQFF. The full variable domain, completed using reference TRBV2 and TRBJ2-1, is EPEVTQTPSHQVTQMGQEVILRCVPISNHLYFYWYRQILGQKVEFLVSFYNNEISEKSEIFDDQFSVERPDGSNFTLKIRSTKLEDSAMYFCASSVRGGGDEQFFGPGTRLTVL.